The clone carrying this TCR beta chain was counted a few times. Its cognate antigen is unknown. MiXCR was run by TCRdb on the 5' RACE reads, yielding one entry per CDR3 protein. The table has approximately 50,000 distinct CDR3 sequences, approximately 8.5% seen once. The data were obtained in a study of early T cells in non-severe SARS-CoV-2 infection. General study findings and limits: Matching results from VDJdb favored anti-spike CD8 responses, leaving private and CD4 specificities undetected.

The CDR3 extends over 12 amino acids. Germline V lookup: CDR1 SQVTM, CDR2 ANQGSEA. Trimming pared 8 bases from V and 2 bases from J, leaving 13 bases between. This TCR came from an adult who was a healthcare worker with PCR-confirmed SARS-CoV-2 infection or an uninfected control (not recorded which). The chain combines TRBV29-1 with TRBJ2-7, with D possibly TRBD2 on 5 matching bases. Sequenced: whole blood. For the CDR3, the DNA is TGCAGCACCCAGAGCGGCGCCTACGAGCAGTACTTC. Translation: CSTQSGAYEQYF.